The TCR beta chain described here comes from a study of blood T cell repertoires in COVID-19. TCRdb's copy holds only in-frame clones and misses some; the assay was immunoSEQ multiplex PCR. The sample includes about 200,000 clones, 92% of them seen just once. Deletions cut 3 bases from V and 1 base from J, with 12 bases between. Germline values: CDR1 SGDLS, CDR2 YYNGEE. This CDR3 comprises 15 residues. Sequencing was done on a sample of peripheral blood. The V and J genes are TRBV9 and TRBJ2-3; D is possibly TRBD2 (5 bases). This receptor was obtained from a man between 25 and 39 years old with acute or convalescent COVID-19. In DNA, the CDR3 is TGTGCCAGCAGCGCCCTTGGGAGCGGCACAGATACGCAGTATTTT. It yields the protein CASSALGSGTDTQYF.